Listed below are T cell receptor beta chains from one sample, sequenced in a study of blood T cell repertoires in COVID-19. Clones were read by immunoSEQ multiplex PCR, and TCRdb kept only the in-frame ones, dropping some. The repertoire holds more than 60,000 clones, with 84% as singletons. The material sequenced was peripheral blood. The receptors come from a man between 45 and 60 years old with acute or convalescent COVID-19. Both conserved end residues are part of each CDR3.

V,CDR3
TRBV6-6,CASSSPDRGLDTEAFF
TRBV5-5,CASSRDGTSYEKLFF
TRBV3-1/TRBV3-2,CASSQDHTAGYTF
TRBV27,CASRDRVNQPQHF
TRBV4-2,CASRAKETQYF
TRBV12-3/TRBV12-4,CASILTGGGEQYF
TRBV3-1/TRBV3-2,CASSIRTGYEQYF
TRBV24-1,CATSDSRGLGYTF
TRBV9,CASSVFPLNGGGRLSTEAFF
TRBV12-3/TRBV12-4,CASSLINQPQHF
TRBV5-6,CASSHLETQYF
TRBV15,CATSVSLDTQYF
TRBV30,CAWETSGGWTQYF
TRBV7-8,CASSRRTGRTEKLFF
TRBV6-6,CASTRGFEQYF
TRBV7-9,CASSLLGDEKLFF
TRBV6-6,CASSYPELNTEAFF
TRBV6-5,CASSKSRISYEQYF
TRBV11-3,CASSHRRAQGDEQYF
TRBV28,CASSPYSGGITYEQYF
TRBV6-2/TRBV6-3,CASSEDAGTWYNSPLHF
TRBV7-2,CASSLDLGGYNEQFF
TRBV28,CASRTGSVSEQYF
TRBV4-2,CASSQEASGADTQYF
TRBV10-2,CASSGGIHEQYF
TRBV5-6,CASSHRTGNTDTQYF
TRBV12-3/TRBV12-4,CASSFGRVGEQFF
TRBV3-1/TRBV3-2,CASSQVSSREQYF
TRBV5-7,CASSLNREFTEAFF
TRBV6-5,CASGQGGYEQYF
TRBV20-1,CSASRGAAYEQYF
TRBV25-1,CASSATGLNYGYTF
TRBV7-6,CASSLTAGSYNEQFF
TRBV4-1,CASSRGSGGTDTQYF
TRBV11-2,CASSLDPIYEQYF
TRBV19,CASSTGQGATQYF
TRBV6-5,CASSTPGVGSTEAFF
TRBV7-9,CASSRTGGGGGTQYF
TRBV18,CASSPGPRDTQYF
TRBV6-5,CASRGGGRGDTQYF
TRBV30,CAWNEPNTGELFF
TRBV5-8,CASSPDGGLGFYEQYF
TRBV10-1,CASSDGASGADTQYF
TRBV11-2,CASSGNEQFF